This T cell receptor (beta chain) was sequenced during a study of blood T cell repertoires in COVID-19. TCRdb keeps only in-frame clones here, not all; method: immunoSEQ multiplex PCR. The data hold 340,000 or so clones, with 65% to 85% observed a single time. Germline V gene lookup returns CDR1 SGHRS and CDR2 YFSETQ. The CDR3 loop spans 14 amino acids. Trimming at V came to 5 bases and at J to 3 bases, leaving 6 bases not matched to a gene. This clone was seen a few times. This chain uses TRBV5-1 with TRBJ1-1, with TRBD1 matching over 8 bases. Material: peripheral blood. The origin of this receptor is a man in his thirties or forties with active or convalescent COVID-19. The CDR3 DNA reads as TGCGCCAGCAGGGTTGCAGGGGGCTACACTGAAGCTTTCTTT. Its protein is CASRVAGGYTEAFF.